A single sample is the source of the 14 T cell receptor beta chains below, sequenced in a study of human T cells and chemical hapten exposure. In TCRdb, the RACE reads were re-called with MiXCR into one record per CDR3 protein. The table lists some 330,000 distinct CDR3 sequences, 5% to 6.5% of them singletons. The time point denotes: pre-sensitization, week 0. Sample treatment: therapeutic diphenylcyclopropenone sensitization with weekly scalp DPC. Sequencing used whole blood, obtained in connection with sensitization to the hapten diphenylcyclopropenone (DPC). The receptors shown here come from a young woman with alopecia areata. Some clones in this sample may be carry-over from other donors' samples.

This clonotype came up a few times. The chain recombines TRBV20-1 with TRBJ1-6; 8 bases map to TRBD1. Germline lookup yields CDR1 DFQATT and CDR2 SNEGSKA (reference sequence). This CDR3 spans 15 amino acids. Unmatched junction bases numbered 3, after V lost 0 bases and J lost 5 bases. The CDR3 here is CSAREMTGDNSPLHF. The CDR3 DNA reads TGCAGTGCTAGAGAAATGACAGGGGATAATTCACCCCTCCACTTT.

The chain links TRBV20-1 to TRBJ1-2; D not resolved. CDR3 length: 14 amino acids. Looked up from germline, CDR1 is DFQATT and CDR2 is SNEGSKA (reference sequence). The V end was cut by 1 base, the J end by 2 bases, with 11 bases between. The DNA of the CDR3 is TGCAGTGCTAGAGTCGGGCGTCCCAACTATGGCTACACCTTC. The encoded protein is CSARVGRPNYGYTF.

This clonotype was seen repeatedly, ten times or more. The J gene is TRBJ1-2, the V gene TRBV7-2; no reliable D call. CDR1 is SGHTA, CDR2 FQGNSA, per germline. V shed 5 bases and J shed 13 bases, with 14 bases lying between them. The CDR3 runs 11 residues. CDR3 coding DNA: TGTGCCAGCAGCGCCCAAACCGGGCCCACCTTC. Translated, it gives CASSAQTGPTF.

This clonotype was picked up a small number of times. This rearrangement joins TRBV6-6 to TRBJ1-5; D is unresolved. The CDR3 has 12 amino acids. Germline assignment: CDR1 MNHNY and CDR2 SVGAGI (reference sequence). Trimming removed 6 bases from V and 12 bases from J, with 15 bases in between. The CDR3 protein is CASSTDRLLQHF. Written as DNA, the CDR3 is TGTGCCAGCAGCACGGACCGACTTCTCCAGCATTTT.

The chain is built from TRBV24-1 and TRBJ2-1; TRBD1 aligns across 9 bases. CDR3 length: 14 residues. In germline, CDR1 is KGHDR, CDR2 SFDVKD. The J segment lost 5 bases and the V segment lost 7 bases, leaving 5 bases of the junction unmatched. The CDR3 DNA reads TGTGCCACCAGGCCCCGGGACAGGGACAATGAGCAGTTCTTC. This codes for CATRPRDRDNEQFF.

The V and J genes are TRBV7-6 and TRBJ2-2; D remains unclear. The germline V gene encodes CDR1 SGHVS and CDR2 FNYEAQ. The CDR3 has 13 amino acids. Trimming took 5 bases from V and 7 from J, leaving 11 bases between them. CDR3 coding DNA: TGTGCCAGCAGCCTTGACTGGATCGGGGAGCTGTTTTTT. Translation gives CASSLDWIGELFF.

This chain connects TRBV7-3 to TRBJ2-7; D ambiguous. CDR1 and CDR2 (germline): SGHTA, FQGTGA. The CDR3 runs to 15 residues. The V and J ends lost 1 base and 0 bases respectively, with 10 bases between them. Here the CDR3 reads CASSLRAGYSYEQYF. CDR3 DNA: TGTGCCAGCAGCTTAAGAGCAGGCTACTCCTACGAGCAGTACTTC. The full variable domain, completed using reference TRBV7-3 and TRBJ2-7, is GAGVSQTPSNKVTEKGKYVELRCDPISGHTALYWYRQSLGQGPEFLIYFQGTGAADDSGLPNDRFFAVRPEGSVSTLKIQRTERGDSAVYLCASSLRAGYSYEQYFGPGTRLTVT.

Only a few counts were recorded for this clonotype. The V and J genes are TRBV5-6 and TRBJ2-7, with 8 bases aligning to TRBD1. In germline, CDR1 is SGHDT, CDR2 YYEEEE. J was trimmed by 0 bases and V by 5 bases; bases with no gene match: 10. The CDR3 length is 16 residues. The CDR3 spells CASSDTGTGHSYEQYF. CDR3 sequence (DNA): TGTGCCAGCAGTGACACCGGGACAGGACACTCCTACGAGCAGTACTTC.

This clonotype has ten or more counts. The junction does not match germline at one end; this may be a read error. The chain couples TRBV7-7 to TRBJ1-3; D is unclear. CDR3 length equals 13 residues. Per germline, CDR1 SSHAT and CDR2 FNYEAQ (reference sequence). The CDR3 DNA is TGTGCTAGCAGCTTAAGTGATGGAAACACCATATATTTT. It encodes CASSLSDGNTIYF.

This clonotype was seen repeatedly, ten times or more. The chain has TRBV4-2 and TRBJ1-2; 10 bases fit TRBD1. Germline trimming cut 5 bases from V and 8 bases from J; bases unmatched to any gene: 14. CDR1 is LGHNA, CDR2 YNFKEQ, per germline. The CDR3 covers 16 residues. The CDR3 coding sequence is TGTGCCAGCAGCTTCACTAACGACGGACAGGGGGAAGGCTACACCTTC. Translated: CASSFTNDGQGEGYTF.

CDR3 region: CASSYTGVEQYF. CDR3 coding DNA: TGTGCCAGCAGCTACACAGGGGTCGAGCAGTACTTC. The rearrangement joins TRBV7-2 to TRBJ2-7, with TRBD1 matching over 7 bases. This CDR3 is 12 amino acids long. Losses at the gene ends were 4 bases for V and 6 bases for J; bases not matched to a gene: 3. CDR1 and CDR2 (germline): SGHTA, FQGNSA.

The chain has TRBV6-5 and TRBJ1-2; possible D gene TRBD1, 6 bases. Germline CDR1 and CDR2: MNHEY and SVGAGI. V was cut by 5 bases and J by 2 bases, with 9 bases left in between. The length of the CDR3 is 13 residues. The CDR3 DNA reads TGTGCCAGCAGTATTAGGGGGAACTATGGCTACACCTTC. Protein: CASSIRGNYGYTF.

The sample holds a few counts of this clonotype. The rearrangement uses TRBV6-5 and TRBJ1-5; D ambiguous. This CDR3 is built from 17 residues. Germline CDR1 MNHEY, CDR2 SVGAGI. Between the trimmed V and J ends, which lost 0 bases and 1 base, there was a span of 13 bases. CDR3 DNA sequence: TGTGCCAGCAGTTACTCCATGACCTTAGGGAGCAATCAGCCCCAGCATTTT. Its protein is CASSYSMTLGSNQPQHF.

V is TRBV27 and J is TRBJ2-4; D call uncertain. CDR3 length: 16 amino acids. With 0 bases removed from V and 0 bases from J, the gap between germline ends came to 9 bases. CDR1 MNHEY and CDR2 SMNVEV come from the germline V gene (reference sequence). CDR3 coding DNA: TGTGCCAGCAGTTTATCCCGGAATTTAGCCAAAAACATTCAGTACTTC. This encodes CASSLSRNLAKNIQYF.